These T cell receptor beta chains were read from a single sample in a study of CD4 T cell repertoires in COVID-19. Using immunoSEQ multiplex PCR, the repertoire was profiled, and TCRdb retains in-frame clones only, with some absent. Of more than 20,000 clones listed, 85% to 95% are singletons. Sample: circulating follicular helper CD4+ T cells (cTfh) from blood, taken before the COVID-19 pandemic. These receptors came from a human donor who had COVID-19. Each CDR3 is given with its conserved first and last residue. Fields, in order: D gene, V gene, J gene, clone size, CDR3 DNA, CDR3 protein. D genes are given only for firm matches. Some rows have no size entry. The others give once, few or many, or a class for an expanded clone.

TRBD2	TRBV18	TRBJ2-3	.	TGTGCCAGCTCCCCCGGGACTACAGACGATACGCAGTATTTT	CASSPGTTDDTQYF
TRBD2	TRBV28	TRBJ2-2	.	TGTGCCAGCAATTGGGGGGGGGAGAACACCGGGGAGCTGTTTTTT	CASNWGGENTGELFF
TRBD1	TRBV5-4	TRBJ1-1	.	TGTGCAAGTGGGACAGGGGGCGGTAGGAACACTGAAGCTTTCTTT	CASGTGGGRNTEAFF
TRBD2	TRBV7-2	TRBJ2-1	.	TGTGCCAGCAGATTTGCGACGGGACTAGTGGGTTATAATGAGCAGTTCTTC	CASRFATGLVGYNEQFF
TRBD2	TRBV4-1	TRBJ2-3	.	TGCGCCAGCAGCCGGGGGCTAGCGGGGCTCACAAATACGCAGTATTTT	CASSRGLAGLTNTQYF
.	TRBV27	TRBJ1-2	few	TGTGCCAGCAGTCCCGACAGGATTCCTAACTATGGCTACACCTTC	CASSPDRIPNYGYTF
.	TRBV28	TRBJ2-2	.	TGTGCCAGCAAAAGGAGTCAGAACACCGGGGAGCTGTTTTTT	CASKRSQNTGELFF
.	TRBV2	TRBJ1-6	.	TGTGCCAGCAGTGGCCAGGCCGGGAGGTATAATTCACCCCTCCACTTT	CASSGQAGRYNSPLHF
TRBD2	TRBV28	TRBJ2-1	few	TGTGCCAGCAGTCCTAGCGGAAGCTCCTACAATGAGCAGTTCTTC	CASSPSGSSYNEQFF
.	TRBV5-1	TRBJ1-4	.	TGCGCCAGCAGCTTAACAGGGTTGGGCCATGAAAAACTGTTTTTT	CASSLTGLGHEKLFF
.	TRBV29-1	TRBJ1-2	.	TGCAGCGTTCTTTTGCCGGGGGGCTATGGCTACACCTTC	CSVLLPGGYGYTF
.	TRBV11-2	TRBJ2-7	once	TGTGCCAGCAGCTTAGATCTAGGTGGTTCAAGCTCCTACGAGCAGTACTTC	CASSLDLGGSSSYEQYF
TRBD1	TRBV7-2	TRBJ2-6	.	TGTGCCAGCAGCTTCCGACAGGGCGGCTCAGGGGCCAACGTCCTGACTTTC	CASSFRQGGSGANVLTF
.	TRBV6-1	TRBJ2-3	.	TGTGCCAGCACCCAGACAGCCACCACAGATACGCAGTATTTT	CASTQTATTDTQYF
.	TRBV18	TRBJ1-2	.	TGTGCCAGCTCACAAGGACAGTTTTATGGCTACACCTTC	CASSQGQFYGYTF
TRBD1	TRBV6-5	TRBJ2-7	.	TGTGCCAGCAGTTCCACAGGGGAAGCCTACGAGCAGTACTTC	CASSSTGEAYEQYF
.	TRBV5-1	TRBJ2-3	.	TGCGCCAGCAGCTTGATGGGGCGGAACACAGATACGCAGTATTTT	CASSLMGRNTDTQYF
.	TRBV6-1	TRBJ2-6	once	TGTGCCAGCAGTGAAGAATTGGCCCTCTCTGGGGCCAACGTCCTGACTTTC	CASSEELALSGANVLTF
.	TRBV28	TRBJ2-7	.	TGTGCCAGCGCCCCCCCCGGCGGGATTACCTACGAGCAGTACTTC	CASAPPGGITYEQYF
.	TRBV6-1	TRBJ1-1	.	TGTGCCAGCGGGCAGGGGTCTCTGAACACTGAAGCTTTCTTT	CASGQGSLNTEAFF
.	TRBV11-2	TRBJ1-1	.	TGTGCCAGCAGCTTAGAGGTCAGGCGGGTAGGGACTGAAGCTTTCTTT	CASSLEVRRVGTEAFF
.	TRBV11-2	TRBJ1-1	few	TGTGCCAGCAGCTTAAAATCGAGACAGCTTGTTAACACTGAAGCTTTCTTT	CASSLKSRQLVNTEAFF
.	TRBV7-5	TRBJ1-5	.	TGTGCCAGAAGCTTAGGGGGGGATCAGCCCCAGCATTTT	CARSLGGDQPQHF
.	TRBV19	TRBJ2-1	.	TGTGCCAGTAGTTCACTACGGGTCAATGAGCAGTTCTTC	CASSSLRVNEQFF
.	TRBV7-9	TRBJ2-3	.	TGTGCCAGCAGCTTAGCGGCTGACACAGATACGCAGTATTTT	CASSLAADTDTQYF
TRBD1	TRBV27	TRBJ2-3	.	TGTGCCAGCAGTCAGACAGGGTGGAAATCAACGCAGTATTTT	CASSQTGWKSTQYF
.	TRBV18	TRBJ2-7	few	TGTGCCAGCTCGATACAGGGCTACGAGCAGTACTTC	CASSIQGYEQYF
TRBD1	TRBV19	TRBJ1-5	.	TGTGCCAGTAGTATAGTAGGGGACAGATCCAATCAGCCCCAGCATTTT	CASSIVGDRSNQPQHF
.	TRBV28	TRBJ1-4	.	TGTGCCAGCGCCGGCGGTGGCGAAAAACTGTTTTTT	CASAGGGEKLFF
TRBD1	TRBV6-1	TRBJ1-1	.	TGTGCCAGCAGGACAGGGACGGTACTGGATGAAGCTTTCTTT	CASRTGTVLDEAFF
.	TRBV2	TRBJ1-1	.	TGTGCCAGCAGTGAAGTTTCGTGGGGACTTACGAGGGGAGCTTTCTTT	CASSEVSWGLTRGAFF
TRBD2	TRBV19	TRBJ2-3	.	TGTGCCAGTAGTAACGGGACTAGCGGGAGTTGGGTAGGCAAAGATACGCAGTATTTT	CASSNGTSGSWVGKDTQYF
.	TRBV7-8	TRBJ1-5	once	TGTGCCAGCAGCTTATTGTTGACAGCCAATCAGCCCCAGCATTTT	CASSLLLTANQPQHF
.	TRBV18	TRBJ2-3	.	TGTGCCAGCTCACCACAAGGGGGTAGCACAGATACGCAGTATTTT	CASSPQGGSTDTQYF
.	TRBV5-6	TRBJ2-3	.	TGTGCCAGCAGCTCAAACACAGATACGCAGTATTTT	CASSSNTDTQYF
.	TRBV5-1	TRBJ2-7	.	TGCGCCAGCAGAGGCTTACTAGAATCTTACGAGCAGTACTTC	CASRGLLESYEQYF
.	TRBV19	TRBJ2-7	once	TGTGCCAGTAGTATACGGCAGGGCTACTACGAGCAGTACTTC	CASSIRQGYYEQYF
.	TRBV19	TRBJ1-5	.	TGTGCCAGTAGTATGCGACAGCTCGGCGGTCAGCCCCAGCATTTT	CASSMRQLGGQPQHF
.	TRBV6-6	TRBJ1-3	.	TGTGCCAGCAGTTACTCCCTTTCAGAAAACACCATATATTTT	CASSYSLSENTIYF
.	TRBV11-2	TRBJ2-1	.	TGTGCCAGCAGTCCTGGACAGATCAATGAGCAGTTCTTC	CASSPGQINEQFF
.	TRBV7-8	TRBJ1-6	.	TGTGCCAGCAGCTTATCAGGGAAGGATTCACCCCTCCACTTT	CASSLSGKDSPLHF
TRBD1	TRBV5-1	TRBJ2-7	.	TGCGCCAGCAGCTTGACTTTAGGACAGGGGATAGCCCGGAGCTCCTACGAGCAGTACTTC	CASSLTLGQGIARSSYEQYF
TRBD1	TRBV2	TRBJ1-5	.	TGTGCCAGCAGTGCGACAGGGGGTACGGCTCAGCCCCAGCATTTT	CASSATGGTAQPQHF
TRBD1	TRBV6-1	TRBJ1-2	few	TGTGCCAGCAGTGAAGCGATCAGGGGGAACTATGGCTACACCTTC	CASSEAIRGNYGYTF